Here is one T cell receptor beta chain with its context. Sequencing used immunoSEQ multiplex PCR; TCRdb keeps in-frame clones, though not all of them. The table shows some 200,000 clones, with nearly 90% occurring only once. This CDR3 comprises 13 residues. V lost 6 bases to trimming and J lost 0 bases, with 8 bases between them. This record comes from a study of blood T cell repertoires in COVID-19. The sequenced sample consisted of peripheral blood. The clonotype was recovered from a woman aged 18-30 years who had recovered from COVID-19. V gene TRBV12-3 or TRBV12-4 combines with J gene TRBJ1-1; tentative D call: TRBD1 (5 bases). CDR3 in DNA: TGTGCCAGCAGGGGGGGGGTGAACACTGAAGCTTTCTTT. Residues: CASRGGVNTEAFF.